The following is a T cell receptor beta chain sequence with its context. Study processing details: Amplification from reference gene primers served as the basis for estimated nucleated cell counts. Clones were read by immunoSEQ multiplex PCR, and TCRdb kept only the in-frame ones, dropping some. That table supplies the V and J calls and clone size; D and trimming were determined from the DNA. There are roughly 250,000 clones in the sample; about 86% occur only once, and around 4.4% lies in the top ten. This CDR3 comprises 14 residues. V dropped 1 base and J dropped 2 bases, with 9 bases sitting between them. The germline V gene has CDR1 SGHDT and CDR2 YYEEEE. The data are from a study of blood T cell repertoires in COVID-19.

The chain is built from TRBV5-6 and TRBJ1-2; D might be TRBD1 (6 bases). The source of this sequence is a man between 45 and 60 years old with active or convalescent COVID-19. Sequencing used peripheral blood. Here the CDR3 reads CASSLRGNNYGYTF. CDR3 DNA sequence: TGTGCCAGCAGCTTGAGGGGGAACAACTATGGCTACACCTTC.